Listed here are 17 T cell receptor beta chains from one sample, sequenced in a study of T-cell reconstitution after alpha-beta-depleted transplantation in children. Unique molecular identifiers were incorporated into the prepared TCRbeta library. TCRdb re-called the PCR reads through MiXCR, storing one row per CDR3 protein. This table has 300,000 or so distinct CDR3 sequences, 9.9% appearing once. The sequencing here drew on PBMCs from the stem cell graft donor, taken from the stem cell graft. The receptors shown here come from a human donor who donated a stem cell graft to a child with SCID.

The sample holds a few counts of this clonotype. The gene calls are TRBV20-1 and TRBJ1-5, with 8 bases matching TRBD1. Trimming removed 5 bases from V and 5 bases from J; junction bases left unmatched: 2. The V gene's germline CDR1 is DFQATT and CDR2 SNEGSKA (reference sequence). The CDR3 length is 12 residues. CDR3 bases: TGCAGTGCTCAGGGGGCGGATCAGCCCCAGCATTTT. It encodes CSAQGADQPQHF.

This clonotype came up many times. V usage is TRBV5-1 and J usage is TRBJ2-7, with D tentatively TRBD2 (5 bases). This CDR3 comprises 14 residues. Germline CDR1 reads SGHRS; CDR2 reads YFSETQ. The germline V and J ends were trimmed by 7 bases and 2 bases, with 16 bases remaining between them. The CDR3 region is CASCPEGVPYEQYF. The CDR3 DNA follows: TGCGCCAGCTGCCCTGAGGGAGTACCCTACGAGCAGTACTTC.

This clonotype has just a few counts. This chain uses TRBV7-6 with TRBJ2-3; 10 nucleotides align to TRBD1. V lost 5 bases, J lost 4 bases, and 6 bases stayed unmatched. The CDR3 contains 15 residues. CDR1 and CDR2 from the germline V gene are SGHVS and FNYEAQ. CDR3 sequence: CASSLRTGGADTQYF. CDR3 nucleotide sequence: TGTGCCAGCAGCCTCCGGACAGGGGGAGCAGATACGCAGTATTTT.

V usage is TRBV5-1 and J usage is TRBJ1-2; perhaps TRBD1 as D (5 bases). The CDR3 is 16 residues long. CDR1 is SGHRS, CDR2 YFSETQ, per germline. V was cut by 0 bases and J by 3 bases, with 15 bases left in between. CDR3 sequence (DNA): TGCGCCAGCAGCTTGGAAGGGGCGAGTAGTGACTATGGCTACACCTTC. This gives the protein CASSLEGASSDYGYTF. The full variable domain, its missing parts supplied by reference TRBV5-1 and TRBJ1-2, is KAGVTQTPRYLIKTRGQQVTLSCSPISGHRSVSWYQQTPGQGLQFLFEYFSETQRNKGNFPGRFSGRQFSNSRSEMNVSTLELGDSALYLCASSLEGASSDYGYTFGSGTRLTVV.

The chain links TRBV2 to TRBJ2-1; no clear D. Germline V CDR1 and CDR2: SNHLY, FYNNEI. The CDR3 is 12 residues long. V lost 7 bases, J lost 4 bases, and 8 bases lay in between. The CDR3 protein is CASKRRYNEQFF. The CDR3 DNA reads TGTGCCAGCAAAAGACGGTACAATGAGCAGTTCTTC.

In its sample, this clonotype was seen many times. CDR3 nucleotides: TGTGCCAGCAGTTTACTGGGATTAAGCAATCAGCCCCAGCATTTT. Protein sequence: CASSLLGLSNQPQHF. V usage is TRBV12-3 or TRBV12-4 and J usage is TRBJ1-5; no clear D. This CDR3 has 15 amino acids. Trimming took off 2 bases at V and 1 base at J, with 9 bases between the two ends.

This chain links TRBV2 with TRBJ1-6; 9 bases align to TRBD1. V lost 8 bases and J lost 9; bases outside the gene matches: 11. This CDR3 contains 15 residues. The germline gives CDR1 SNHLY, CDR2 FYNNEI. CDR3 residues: CASAPGGQGTSPLHF. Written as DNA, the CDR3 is TGTGCCAGCGCCCCGGGGGGACAGGGAACTTCACCCCTCCACTTT.

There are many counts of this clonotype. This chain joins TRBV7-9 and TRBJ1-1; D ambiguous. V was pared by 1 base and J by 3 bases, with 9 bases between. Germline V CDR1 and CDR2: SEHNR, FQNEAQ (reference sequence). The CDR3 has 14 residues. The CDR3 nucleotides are TGTGCCAGCAGCTTAGATGGGGAATACACTGAAGCTTTCTTT. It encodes CASSLDGEYTEAFF.

CDR3 sequence (DNA): TGTGCCAGCAGCTCCCCACAGGGGGCCTACAATGAGCAGTTCTTC. Amino acids: CASSSPQGAYNEQFF. The chain employs TRBV7-9 and TRBJ2-1; 8 bases are shared with TRBD1. The V gene's germline CDR1 is SEHNR and CDR2 FQNEAQ (reference sequence). The CDR3 sequence is 15 residues long. V was pared by 4 bases and J by 2 bases, with 4 bases of the junction left unmatched.

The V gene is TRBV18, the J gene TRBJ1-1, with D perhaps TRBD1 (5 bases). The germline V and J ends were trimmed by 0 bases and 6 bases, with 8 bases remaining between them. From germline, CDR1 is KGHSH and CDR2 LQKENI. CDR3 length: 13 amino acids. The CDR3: CASSPPVRAEAFF. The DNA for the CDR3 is TGTGCCAGCTCACCACCGGTCAGGGCTGAAGCTTTCTTT.

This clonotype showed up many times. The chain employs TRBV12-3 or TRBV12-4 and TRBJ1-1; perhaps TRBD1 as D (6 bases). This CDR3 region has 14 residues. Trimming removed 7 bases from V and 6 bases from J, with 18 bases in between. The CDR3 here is CASKLGGGHAEAFF. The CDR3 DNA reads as TGTGCCAGCAAACTTGGAGGGGGGCACGCTGAAGCTTTCTTT.

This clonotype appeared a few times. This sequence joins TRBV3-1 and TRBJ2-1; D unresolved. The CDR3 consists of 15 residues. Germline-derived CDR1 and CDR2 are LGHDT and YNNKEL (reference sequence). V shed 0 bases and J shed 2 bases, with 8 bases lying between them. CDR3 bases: TGTGCCAGCAGCCAAGATACGAGGACCTACAATGAGCAGTTCTTC. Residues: CASSQDTRTYNEQFF.

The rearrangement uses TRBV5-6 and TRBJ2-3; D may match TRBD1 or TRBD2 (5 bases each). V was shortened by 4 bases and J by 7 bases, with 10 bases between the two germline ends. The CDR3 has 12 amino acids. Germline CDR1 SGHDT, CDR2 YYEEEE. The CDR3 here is CASSTWGNTQYF. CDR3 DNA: TGTGCCAGCAGCACATGGGGGAATACGCAGTATTTT.

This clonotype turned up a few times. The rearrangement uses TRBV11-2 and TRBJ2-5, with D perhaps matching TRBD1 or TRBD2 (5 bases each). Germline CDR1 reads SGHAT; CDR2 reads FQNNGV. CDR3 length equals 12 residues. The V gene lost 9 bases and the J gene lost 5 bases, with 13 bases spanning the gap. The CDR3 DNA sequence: TGTGCCAGTTTGGGGGTATCGGAGACCCAGTACTTC. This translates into CASLGVSETQYF.

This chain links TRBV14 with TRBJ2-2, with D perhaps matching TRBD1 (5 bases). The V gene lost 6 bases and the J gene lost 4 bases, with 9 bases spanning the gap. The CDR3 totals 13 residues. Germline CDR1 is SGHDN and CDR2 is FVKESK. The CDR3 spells CASRKGRTGELFF. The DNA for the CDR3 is TGTGCCAGCAGGAAGGGGCGCACCGGGGAGCTGTTTTTT.

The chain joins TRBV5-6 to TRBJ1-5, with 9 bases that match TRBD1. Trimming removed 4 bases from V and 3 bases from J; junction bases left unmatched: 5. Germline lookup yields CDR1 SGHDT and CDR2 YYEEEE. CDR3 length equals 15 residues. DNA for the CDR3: TGTGCCAGCAGCAACCGGGACAGGGACAATCAGCCCCAGCATTTT. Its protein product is CASSNRDRDNQPQHF.

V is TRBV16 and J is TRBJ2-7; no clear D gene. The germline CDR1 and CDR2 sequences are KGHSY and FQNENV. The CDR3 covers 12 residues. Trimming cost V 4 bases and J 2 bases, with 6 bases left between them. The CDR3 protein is CASSPSAYEQYF. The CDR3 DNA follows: TGTGCCAGCAGCCCCTCAGCCTACGAGCAGTACTTC.